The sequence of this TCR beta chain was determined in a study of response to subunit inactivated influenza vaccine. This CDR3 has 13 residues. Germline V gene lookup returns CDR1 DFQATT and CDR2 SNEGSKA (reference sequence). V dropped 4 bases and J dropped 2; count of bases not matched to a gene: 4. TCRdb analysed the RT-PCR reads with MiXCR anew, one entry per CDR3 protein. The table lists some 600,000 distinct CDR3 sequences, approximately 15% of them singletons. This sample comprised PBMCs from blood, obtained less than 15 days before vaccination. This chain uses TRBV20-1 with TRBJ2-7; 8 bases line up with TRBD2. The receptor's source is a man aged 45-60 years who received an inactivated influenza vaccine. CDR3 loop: CSANGGAPYEQYF. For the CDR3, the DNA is TGCAGTGCTAACGGGGGGGCCCCCTACGAGCAGTACTTC.